Listed here is a single T cell receptor beta chain. The antigen is unknown. Germline-derived CDR1 and CDR2 are MNHEY and SVGEGT. The CDR3 is made up of 13 amino acids. The ends were cut back, 6 bases at V and 10 bases at J, with 16 bases in the middle. Cultured CD4+ T cells had their DNA profiled by the Oncomine TCR Beta short-read assay. From cultured CD4+ T cells, genomic DNA was extracted. TCRdb passed the PCR reads through MiXCR, listing each CDR3 protein once. The data show about 13,000 distinct CDR3 sequences, roughly two thirds seen once. Treatment here: approximately 10-day PBMC culture with coronavirus spike peptide pools or control peptides (ViraFEST assay). This sample is part of a study of vaccination and CD4 T cells after COVID-19. Study-level information: Stimulation of the cells used overlapping spike peptide pools from SARS-CoV-2 and from the common cold coronaviruses HCoV-NL63, HCoV-OC43 and HCoV-229E.

Points from the study as a whole: Spike mono-reactivity was shown by 304 of 307 vaccine-specific clones in convalescent patients.

This clonotype originated in a human donor who had recovered from COVID-19. Sequencing used CD4+ T cells from blood, cultured in vitro. The chain combines TRBV6-2 or TRBV6-3 with TRBJ2-1; D unresolved. The CDR3 is CASRRDSLDEQFF. For the CDR3, the DNA is TGTGCCAGCAGAAGGGATAGCCTGGACGAGCAGTTCTTC.